A selection of T cell receptor beta chains follows, all from one sample in a study of cytomegalovirus exposure and HLA in healthy donors. The method was immunoSEQ multiplex PCR; TCRdb's version includes in-frame clones alone and lacks a portion of them. The repertoire includes about 140,000 clones, approximately 78% of them detected once, and about 3.2% sits in the top ten. What was sequenced was PBMCs. These TCRs come from a man between 18 and 29 years old in good health and CMV-seropositive. The CDR3 runs from the conserved cysteine through the conserved F or W. D genes are given only for firm matches. Expanded clones are given a class, and other clones once, few, many or no size at all.

CDR3aa	CDR3nt	j_gene	v_gene	abundance	d_gene	len
CASTPREGAIYEQYF	TGTGCCAGCACCCCCCGAGAGGGGGCAATTTACGAGCAGTACTTC	TRBJ2-7	TRBV27	NA	TRBD1	15
CASSLDGSYGYTF	TGTGCCAGCAGCTTGGACGGGAGTTATGGCTACACCTTC	TRBJ1-2	TRBV5-4	few	NA	13
CASSLGWGVDEQFF	TGCGCCAGCAGCCTAGGGTGGGGGGTCGATGAGCAGTTCTTC	TRBJ2-1	TRBV5-1	NA	NA	14
CASSEGQGVGVEKLFF	TGTGCCAGCAGCGAAGGACAGGGCGTGGGGGTGGAAAAACTGTTTTTT	TRBJ1-4	TRBV5-6	few	TRBD1	16
CASRLRGGETQYF	TGTGCCAGCAGACTGCGTGGCGGAGAGACCCAGTACTTC	TRBJ2-5	TRBV11-2	NA	NA	13
CASSYGSEQYF	TGTGCCAGCAGTTACGGCTCCGAGCAGTACTTC	TRBJ2-7	TRBV6-5	NA	NA	11
CASSVTDNQPQHF	TGTGCCAGCAGCGTAACAGACAATCAGCCCCAGCATTTT	TRBJ1-5	TRBV9	NA	NA	13
CASTNPEVRTGNEQFF	TGTGCCAGCACCAATCCGGAGGTCAGGACCGGGAATGAGCAGTTCTTC	TRBJ2-1	TRBV5-4	NA	NA	16
CASSPIQGSGELFF	TGTGCCAGCAGTCCCATACAGGGATCCGGGGAGCTGTTTTTT	TRBJ2-2	TRBV28	NA	NA	14
CASSTGTSPYEQYF	TGTGCCAGCAGTACCGGGACATCTCCCTACGAGCAGTACTTC	TRBJ2-7	TRBV28	once	NA	14
CASSLEGLSSGANVLTF	TGTGCCAGCAGCTTAGAGGGACTGAGCTCTGGGGCCAACGTCCTGACTTTC	TRBJ2-6	TRBV7-9	NA	NA	17
CATSRDPQGTYEQYF	TGTGCCACCAGCAGAGATCCCCAGGGGACGTACGAGCAGTACTTC	TRBJ2-7	TRBV15	NA	NA	15
CGPKAQVANEKLFF	TGTGGGCCCAAGGCGCAGGTGGCTAATGAAAAACTGTTTTTT	TRBJ1-4	TRBV21-1	NA	NA	14
CASSEPGGNEQFF	TGTGCCAGCAGTGAACCAGGGGGGAATGAGCAGTTCTTC	TRBJ2-1	TRBV25-1	NA	NA	13
CASSARGGNTEAFF	TGTGCCAGCAGTGCCCGGGGGGGGAACACTGAAGCTTTCTTT	TRBJ1-1	TRBV27	NA	NA	14
CASETGVNNSPLHF	TGTGCCAGTGAGACAGGGGTCAATAATTCACCCCTCCACTTT	TRBJ1-6	TRBV6-1	NA	TRBD1	14
CSVERGGSRAFF	TGCAGCGTTGAAAGAGGGGGCTCTAGAGCTTTCTTT	TRBJ1-1	TRBV29-1	NA	TRBD1	12
CASSPDGTVSNQPQHF	TGTGCCAGCTCACCGGACGGGACAGTAAGCAATCAGCCCCAGCATTTT	TRBJ1-5	TRBV18	NA	TRBD1	16
CASSLGVQFF	TGTGCCAGCAGCTTAGGAGTTCAGTTCTTC	TRBJ2-1	TRBV7-9	NA	NA	10
CASSPDRAKISGNTIYF	TGTGCCAGCTCTCCCGACAGGGCGAAAATCTCTGGAAACACCATATATTTT	TRBJ1-3	TRBV18	NA	TRBD1	17
CASSPNIMGGGEGYTF	TGTGCCAGCAGCCCCAACATCATGGGGGGTGGAGAGGGCTACACCTTC	TRBJ1-2	TRBV9	NA	NA	16
CASSTGGGQSMNTEAFF	TGCGCCAGCAGCACCGGGGGAGGGCAGAGCATGAACACTGAAGCTTTCTTT	TRBJ1-1	TRBV5-1	once	NA	17
CASSLVRVTSSGNTIYF	TGTGCCAGCAGCTTAGTGCGGGTCACCAGCTCTGGAAACACCATATATTTT	TRBJ1-3	TRBV11-2	NA	NA	17
CASGFAGNPEAFF	TGTGCTAGTGGTTTCGCCGGGAACCCTGAAGCTTTCTTT	TRBJ1-1	TRBV12-5	NA	NA	13
CASSPQGTANTEAFF	TGTGCCAGCAGCCCGCAGGGGACAGCGAACACTGAAGCTTTCTTT	TRBJ1-1	TRBV7-3	NA	TRBD1	15
CASRSPGLINTIYF	TGTGCCAGCAGGTCTCCGGGACTGATAAACACCATATATTTT	TRBJ1-3	TRBV11-2	NA	NA	14
CASSTGQGKWDTQYF	TGTGCCAGCAGCACCGGACAGGGCAAATGGGATACGCAGTATTTT	TRBJ2-3	TRBV7-6	NA	TRBD1	15
CASSFQGSGRPETQYF	TGTGCCAGCAGCTTCCAGGGTAGCGGGAGGCCAGAGACCCAGTACTTC	TRBJ2-5	TRBV7-2	NA	TRBD2	16
CASSIVGGTYEQYF	TGTGCCAGTAGTATAGTCGGCGGCACCTACGAGCAGTACTTC	TRBJ2-7	TRBV19	NA	NA	14
CASSDLGTGGILF	TGTGCCAGCAGTGACTTAGGGACAGGGGGCATCTTATTC	TRBJ2-7	TRBV6-4	NA	TRBD1	13
CAWINLFPTNRTDTQYF	TGTGCCTGGATTAACTTGTTCCCGACTAACAGAACAGATACGCAGTATTTT	TRBJ2-3	TRBV30	NA	NA	17
CATKGTDGNTIYF	TGTGCCACCAAGGGGACAGATGGAAACACCATATATTTT	TRBJ1-3	TRBV27	NA	TRBD1	13
CATSSDRDRDEQYF	TGTGCCACCAGCAGTGACAGGGATCGGGACGAGCAGTACTTC	TRBJ2-7	TRBV15	NA	TRBD1	14
CASSLGPRGAGELFF	TGTGCCAGCAGTTTGGGACCGCGGGGGGCCGGGGAGCTGTTTTTT	TRBJ2-2	TRBV6-5	once	TRBD2	15
CASSADSLYGYTF	TGTGCCAGCAGTGCGGACTCTCTCTATGGCTACACCTTC	TRBJ1-2	TRBV6-1	NA	NA	13
CASSEGGTDTQYF	TGTGCCAGCAGTGAAGGGGGCACAGATACGCAGTATTTT	TRBJ2-3	TRBV6-4	NA	NA	13
CASSLAQATPTYEQYF	TGTGCCAGCAGCTTAGCGCAGGCCACTCCCACCTACGAGCAGTACTTC	TRBJ2-7	TRBV7-9	few	NA	16
CASSPSGAKETQYF	TGCGCCAGCAGTCCTAGCGGGGCGAAAGAGACCCAGTACTTC	TRBJ2-5	TRBV5-1	few	TRBD2	14
CASKRGEAGELFF	TGTGCCAGCAAACGAGGGGAGGCCGGGGAGCTGTTTTTT	TRBJ2-2	TRBV27	few	NA	13
CASRRTSGDTQYF	TGTGCCAGCAGAAGGACTAGCGGAGATACGCAGTATTTT	TRBJ2-3	TRBV7-9	NA	TRBD2	13